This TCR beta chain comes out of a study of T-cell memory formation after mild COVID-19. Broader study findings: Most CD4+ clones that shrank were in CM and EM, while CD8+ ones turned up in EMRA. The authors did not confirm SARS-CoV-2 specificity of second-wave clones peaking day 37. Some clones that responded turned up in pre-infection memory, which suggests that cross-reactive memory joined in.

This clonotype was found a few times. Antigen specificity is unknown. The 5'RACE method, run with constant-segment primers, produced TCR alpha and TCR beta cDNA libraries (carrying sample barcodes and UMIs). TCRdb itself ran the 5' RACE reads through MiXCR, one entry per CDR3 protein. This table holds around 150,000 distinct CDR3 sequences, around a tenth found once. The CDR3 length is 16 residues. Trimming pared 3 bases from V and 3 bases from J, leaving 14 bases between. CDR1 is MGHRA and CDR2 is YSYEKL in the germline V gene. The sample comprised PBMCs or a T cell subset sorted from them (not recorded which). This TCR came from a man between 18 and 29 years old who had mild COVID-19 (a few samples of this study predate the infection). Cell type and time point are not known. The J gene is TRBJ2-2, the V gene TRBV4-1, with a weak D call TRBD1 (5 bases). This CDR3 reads CASSHRLDRDTGELFF. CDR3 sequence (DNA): TGCGCCAGCAGCCACCGGCTCGACAGAGACACCGGGGAGCTGTTTTTT.